This T cell receptor (beta chain) was retrieved from a study of CD4 T cells in relation to SARS-CoV-2 and coronaviruses. Before the COVID-19 pandemic, during about 2010-2019, CD4+ T cells were taken from unexposed donors. Isolation of CD4+ T cells took place after 10 days in culture. This clone has only a few counts. As yet, its antigen is unknown. TCRdb keeps only in-frame clones here, not all; method: immunoSEQ multiplex PCR. The table lists some 30,000 clones, 60% to 85% of them singletons. Germline-derived CDR1 and CDR2 are SGHRS and YFSETQ. The CDR3 is 17 residues long. The V and J ends lost 4 bases and 4 bases, in that order; junction bases with no gene match: 12.

Sequenced material: CD4+ T cells from PBMCs, cultured in vitro. The rearrangement links TRBV5-1 to TRBJ2-2; TRBD2 matches 8 bases. The receptor's source is a human donor in good health. CDR3 nucleotide sequence: TGCGCCAGCAGCCCCGGACTAGCCTATGACCGCACCGGGGAGCTGTTTTTT. Translated, it gives CASSPGLAYDRTGELFF.